The present T cell receptor (beta chain) was sequenced within a study of cytotoxic CD8 clonotypes in ibrutinib-treated CLL. Across the study: The patient breakdown showed more than nine relapsed/refractory and approximately 15 treatment-naive cases, with fewer than 18 IGHV unmutated.

Study findings and constraints: Clonality increased with ibrutinib response but returned toward baseline at progression.

Comments on this clone: Its antigen remains unidentified.

Profiling relied on immunoSEQ multiplex PCR, and the TCRdb table lists in-frame clones only, not all of them. The sample lists about 150,000 clones; 79% were seen once. The CDR3 covers 14 residues. Per the germline V gene, CDR1 is MDHEN and CDR2 is SYDVKM. V was cut by 5 bases and J by 3 bases, with 13 bases left in between. This material consisted of PBMCs, taken after 12 months of ibrutinib treatment. The clonotype was recovered from a human donor with chronic lymphocytic leukemia. The chain has TRBV28 and TRBJ2-5; either TRBD1 or TRBD2 may fit D (5 bases each). The CDR3 is CASSPPGREETQYF. In nucleotides, the CDR3 is TGTGCCAGCAGTCCCCCGGGACGGGAAGAGACCCAGTACTTC. The entire variable domain, with the rest obtained from reference TRBV28 and TRBJ2-5, is as follows: DVKVTQSSRYLVKRTGEKVFLECVQDMDHENMFWYRQDPGLGLRLIYFSYDVKMKEKGDIPEGYSVSREKKERFSLILESASTNQTSMYLCASSPPGREETQYFGPGTRLLVL.